Each of the 21 T cell receptor beta chains below was sequenced from the same sample in a study of shared clonotypes between healthy human individuals. Terminally differentiated effector memory CD45RA+ cells were excluded by CCR7 positive selection of CD45RO-negative cells. Here immunoSEQ multiplex PCR was the method, and the copy in TCRdb shows in-frame clones only, minus some. Among some 2.1 million clones listed, around 93% were seen once. Sequencing was performed on naive CD8+ T cells from PBMCs. The receptors were sampled from a man aged 18-30 years in good health. Some clones in this sample may be carry-over from other donors' samples.

The rearrangement uses TRBV29-1 and TRBJ1-2, with D possibly being TRBD1 (5 bases). Trimming took 6 bases from V and 4 from J, leaving 12 bases between them. The CDR3 length is 12 residues. The V gene's germline CDR1 is SQVTM and CDR2 ANQGSEA. The CDR3 DNA reads as TGCAGCGTGCCAGGGACCGGCTATGGCTACACCTTC. Its translation is CSVPGTGYGYTF.

V gene TRBV7-2 combines with J gene TRBJ2-7, with D possibly matching TRBD1 (6 bases). The CDR3 sequence is 14 residues long. Germline loops: CDR1 SGHTA, CDR2 FQGNSA. Trimming shortened V by 6 bases and J by 2 bases, and 14 bases separated the two germline ends. CDR3 bases: TGTGCCAGCAGTTCGGGACACAACCCCTACGAGCAGTACTTC. Residues: CASSSGHNPYEQYF.

This clone was recorded once. J is TRBJ2-1 and V is TRBV6-1; the match to TRBD2 covers 7 bases. CDR1 and CDR2 from the germline V gene are MNHNS and SASEGT. The CDR3 is 14 residues long. V was clipped by 6 bases and J by 4 bases; unmatched bases: 6. CDR3 amino acids: CASSLKLAYNEQFF. CDR3 DNA: TGTGCCAGCAGCCTAAAACTAGCGTACAATGAGCAGTTCTTC.

The V gene is TRBV2, the J gene TRBJ2-7; a possible D gene is TRBD1 (5 bases). V gave up 0 bases and J gave up 5 bases, with 8 bases separating them. Germline V gives CDR1 SNHLY, CDR2 FYNNEI. The CDR3 runs 13 residues. The CDR3 DNA follows: TGTGCCAGCAGTGAAGCCACAGGAAACGAGCAGTACTTC. Amino acids: CASSEATGNEQYF.

The V gene is TRBV6-6, the J gene TRBJ1-1; D is unresolved. This CDR3 contains 12 residues. V was clipped by 11 bases and J by 2 bases, with 12 bases between them. Germline-derived CDR1 and CDR2 are MNHNY and SVGAGI (reference sequence). CDR3 DNA: TGTGCCTCAATTGGTGAAAACACTGAAGCTTTCTTT. It translates to CASIGENTEAFF.

J is TRBJ2-3 and V is TRBV4-1, with D possibly being TRBD2 (6 bases). CDR1 and CDR2 from the germline V gene are MGHRA and YSYEKL. The CDR3 spans 14 residues. The V gene lost 4 bases and the J gene lost 3 bases, with 11 bases spanning the gap. CDR3 residues: CASSPNGGTDTQYF. The CDR3 DNA follows: TGCGCCAGCAGCCCAAACGGAGGGACAGATACGCAGTATTTT.

The V and J genes are TRBV27 and TRBJ1-5; tentative D call: TRBD1 (5 bases). This CDR3 is 15 amino acids long. Trimming removed 0 bases from V and 7 bases from J, with 13 bases in between. Germline V gives CDR1 MNHEY, CDR2 SMNVEV (reference sequence). The CDR3 DNA is TGTGCCAGCAGTTTATCAGGTTCTGGGACCCAGCCCCAGCATTTT. Amino acids: CASSLSGSGTQPQHF.

The V gene is TRBV27, the J gene TRBJ1-5; TRBD1 aligns across 12 bases. The germline CDR1 and CDR2 sequences are MNHEY and SMNVEV (reference sequence). V shed 2 bases, J shed 1 base, and the junction held 15 bases outside the gene matches. This CDR3 is 21 amino acids long. DNA of the CDR3: TGTGCCAGCAGTTTAAAAGGCAACCGGGACAGGGGGCAGGGGAGCAATCAGCCCCAGCATTTT. This gives the protein CASSLKGNRDRGQGSNQPQHF.

This rearrangement joins TRBV4-3 to TRBJ1-2; the D is unclear. The V and J ends lost 7 bases and 3 bases respectively, with 18 bases between them. This CDR3 comprises 15 residues. Germline V gene lookup returns CDR1 LGHNA and CDR2 YSLEER. In DNA, the CDR3 is TGCGCCAGCAATAAGGGTTCCCTCGGAGACTATGGCTACACCTTC. Its translation: CASNKGSLGDYGYTF.

The chain carries TRBV19 and TRBJ2-5; no clear D gene. The CDR3 runs 12 residues. V was trimmed by 0 bases and J by 4 bases, leaving 3 bases between them. CDR1 and CDR2 (germline): LNHDA, SQIVND (reference sequence). The CDR3 loop reads CASSIDRETQYF. CDR3 bases: TGTGCCAGTAGTATAGATCGAGAGACCCAGTACTTC.

The chain joins TRBV7-9 to TRBJ2-7; D is unclear. V lost 4 bases, J lost 0 bases, and 16 bases lay in between. The CDR3 has 16 amino acids. Germline lookup yields CDR1 SEHNR and CDR2 FQNEAQ (reference sequence). CDR3 region: CASSSLPELPSYEQYF. The DNA of the CDR3 is TGTGCCAGCAGCTCGTTGCCCGAACTACCCTCCTACGAGCAGTACTTC.

Only a few counts were recorded for this clone. This chain links TRBV29-1 with TRBJ1-3, with D unclear. The CDR3 totals 11 residues. The germline V and J ends were trimmed by 7 bases and 14 bases, with 18 bases remaining between them. CDR1 is SQVTM, CDR2 ANQGSEA, per germline. CDR3 in DNA: TGCAGCGGGTTCCTGGTTGGGGAACTATATTTT. Protein sequence: CSGFLVGELYF.

The genes are TRBV4-2 and TRBJ2-3; TRBD1 matches 11 bases. After removal of 1 base from V and 4 bases from J, the junction contained 7 bases not matched to a gene. This CDR3 comprises 17 residues. Germline-derived CDR1 and CDR2 are LGHNA and YNFKEQ. The CDR3 bases are TGTGCCAGCAGCCAAGGACCGGGACAGGGGGTCTCAGATACGCAGTATTTT. Amino acids: CASSQGPGQGVSDTQYF.

The J gene is TRBJ2-1, the V gene TRBV27, with a tentative D call TRBD1 (5 bases). The CDR3 is 15 residues long. Trimming removed 5 bases at V and 2 bases at J, with 13 bases between. The germline V gene has CDR1 MNHEY and CDR2 SMNVEV (reference sequence). As DNA, the CDR3 is TGTGCCAGCAGTACAACAGGCAGACCCTACAATGAGCAGTTCTTC. It translates to CASSTTGRPYNEQFF.

The CDR3 DNA sequence: TGTGCCAGCAGCCGTTACTCTAGCGGGAAGCAAGAGACCCAGTACTTC. Translated, it gives CASSRYSSGKQETQYF. The chain has TRBV5-4 and TRBJ2-5; 9 bases match TRBD2. Germline V CDR1 and CDR2: SGHNT, YYREEE (reference sequence). V trimming: 4 bases; J trimming: 2 bases; junction bases outside the gene matches: 9. The CDR3 sequence is 16 residues long. The variable domain in full, completed from reference TRBV5-4 and TRBJ2-5, reads ETGVTQSPTHLIKTRGQQVTLRCSSQSGHNTVSWYQQALGQGPQFIFQYYREEENGRGNFPPRFSGLQFPNYSSELNVNALELDDSALYLCASSRYSSGKQETQYFGPGTRLLVL.

As DNA, the CDR3 is TGTGCCAGCAGCGAGGCGACAGCCAGTAATGAAAAACTGTTTTTT. Translated, it gives CASSEATASNEKLFF. V is TRBV6-5 and J is TRBJ1-4, with a weak D call TRBD1 (5 bases). This CDR3 contains 15 residues. Per the germline V gene, CDR1 is MNHEY and CDR2 is SVGAGI. The V end lost 6 bases, the J end lost 4 bases, and 15 bases lay between the germline ends.

The chain couples TRBV4-2 to TRBJ2-5; 12 bases are a match to TRBD2. TRBJ2-7 matches the DNA end more closely, so the J call is doubtful. Germline CDR1 LGHNA, CDR2 YNFKEQ. The CDR3 is made up of 15 amino acids. Here the CDR3 reads CASSHGLAGTYEQYF. As DNA, the CDR3 is TGTGCCAGCAGCCACGGACTAGCGGGAACCTACGAGCAGTACTTC.

The chain joins TRBV6-1 to TRBJ1-5; 7 bases align to TRBD1. The CDR3 extends over 15 amino acids. The germline V gene has CDR1 MNHNS and CDR2 SASEGT. V gave up 6 bases and J gave up 0 bases; unmatched junction bases: 5. CDR3 bases: TGTGCCAGCAGAACGACAGGGAGTAGCAATCAGCCCCAGCATTTT. It codes for CASRTTGSSNQPQHF.

The rearrangement uses TRBV28 and TRBJ2-1, with TRBD2 matching 11 bases. V lost 3 bases and J lost 8; bases outside the gene matches: 9. CDR1 is MDHEN and CDR2 is SYDVKM in the germline V gene. The CDR3 length is 16 residues. In DNA, the CDR3 is TGTGCCAGCAGTTTTATTAGTCTAGCGGGAGGTTATGAGCAGTTCTTC. Encoded protein: CASSFISLAGGYEQFF.

This sequence joins TRBV9 and TRBJ2-1; 9 positions agree with TRBD2. The J segment lost 4 bases and the V segment lost 7 bases, leaving 6 bases of the junction unmatched. Germline CDR1 and CDR2: SGDLS and YYNGEE. This CDR3 spans 14 amino acids. CDR3 sequence reads: CASGGLADYNEQFF. The CDR3 region has the DNA TGTGCCAGCGGGGGACTAGCTGATTACAATGAGCAGTTCTTC.

This chain uses TRBV19 with TRBJ2-2; TRBD1 is a possible D gene (6 bases). This CDR3 region has 17 residues. Deletions cut 7 bases from V and 0 bases from J, with 18 bases between. Looked up from germline, CDR1 is LNHDA and CDR2 is SQIVND (reference sequence). The CDR3 is CASTTIYTGSNTGELFF. CDR3 DNA: TGTGCCAGTACCACTATCTATACAGGGTCGAACACCGGGGAGCTGTTTTTT.